This T cell receptor (beta chain) appears in the sequencing data of a study of T-cell reconstitution after alpha-beta-depleted transplantation in children. This clonotype showed up many times. Preparation of the TCRbeta library used unique molecular identifiers. TCRdb itself ran the PCR reads through MiXCR, one entry per CDR3 protein. Of roughly 300,000 distinct CDR3 sequences in the sample, more than 9% were seen once. This sequence was found in a human donor who donated a stem cell graft to a child with SCID. The sample consisted of PBMCs from the stem cell graft donor, taken from the stem cell graft.

The CDR3 nucleotides read TGCGCCAGCAGCCAAGCCGCAGGGGATAACACTGAAGCTTTCTTT. This gives the protein CASSQAAGDNTEAFF. The genes are TRBV4-1 and TRBJ1-1, with D possibly being TRBD1 (6 bases). CDR3 size: 15 residues. The germline V gene encodes CDR1 MGHRA and CDR2 YSYEKL. Trimming pared 1 base from V and 2 bases from J, leaving 11 bases between.